Listed here are 17 T cell receptor beta chains from one sample, sequenced in a study of T cells after yellow fever vaccination. One entry per CDR3 protein, called by TCRdb with MiXCR from the 5' RACE reads. The data show some 550,000 distinct CDR3 sequences, 15% to 20% seen once. The sample was PBMCs, taken 15 days after the yellow fever booster vaccination. These TCRs come from a man aged 25-45 years who received the YFV17D yellow fever vaccine.

The V gene is TRBV20-1, the J gene TRBJ1-1; 7 nucleotides line up with TRBD1. Losses at the gene ends were 0 bases for V and 1 base for J; bases not matched to a gene: 2. Germline V lookup: CDR1 DFQATT, CDR2 SNEGSKA (reference sequence). The CDR3 extends over 14 amino acids. The CDR3 DNA follows: TGCAGTGCTAGAGATTACAGGGGGAACACTGAAGCTTTCTTT. Amino acids: CSARDYRGNTEAFF.

This clonotype was observed a handful of times. The chain is built from TRBV20-1 and TRBJ2-3, with TRBD2 matching over 12 bases. The CDR3 totals 13 residues. V was clipped by 8 bases and J by 8 bases; unmatched bases: 8. Germline-derived CDR1 and CDR2 are DFQATT and SNEGSKA (reference sequence). In nucleotides, the CDR3 is TGCAGTCTATGGACTAGCGGGATCAGTACGCAGTATTTT. Encoded protein: CSLWTSGISTQYF.

A note on this clonotype: This may stem from a read error, because a much larger clone lies one nucleotide away. The chain links TRBV7-8 to TRBJ2-7; perhaps TRBD2 as D (5 bases). The CDR3 has 12 amino acids. Germline V gene data show CDR1 as SGHVS and CDR2 as FQNEAQ. The CDR3 region is CSTGSGSYEPYF. The CDR3 DNA sequence: TGTTCAACGGGGAGCGGCTCCTACGAGCCGTACTTC.

This clonotype was found a few times. V is TRBV7-8 and J is TRBJ2-1; D is uncertain. CDR3 size: 15 residues. Germline V gene lookup returns CDR1 SGHVS and CDR2 FQNEAQ. The V and J ends lost 0 bases and 4 bases respectively, with 10 bases between them. The CDR3 nucleotides read TGTGCCAGCAGCTTAGCGTTCGGCTTGTACAATGAGCAGTTCTTC. It is translated as CASSLAFGLYNEQFF.

This clonotype was recorded a few times. CDR3 loop: CSATGHHRGGNEQFF. CDR3 sequence (DNA): TGCAGTGCTACCGGACATCATAGGGGGGGGAATGAGCAGTTCTTC. The chain combines TRBV20-1 with TRBJ2-1, with D tentatively TRBD2 (7 bases). The CDR3 totals 15 residues. Germline CDR1 and CDR2: DFQATT and SNEGSKA (reference sequence). V was pared by 4 bases and J by 7 bases, with 20 bases between.

This clonotype was found a few times. V is TRBV29-1 and J is TRBJ2-7; D is uncertain. CDR3 length equals 14 residues. Between the trimmed V and J ends, which lost 4 bases and 0 bases, there was a span of 13 bases. The germline gives CDR1 SQVTM, CDR2 ANQGSEA. CDR3 DNA: TGCAGCGTTGCTCAGTTCTCAAGCTCCTACGAGCAGTACTTC. This translates into CSVAQFSSSYEQYF.

The chain joins TRBV29-1 to TRBJ1-1; maybe TRBD1 (6 bases). The V gene's germline CDR1 is SQVTM and CDR2 ANQGSEA. V was pared by 7 bases and J by 1 base, with 19 bases between. CDR3 size: 15 residues. The CDR3 sequence is CSGGTPTYENTEAFF. The DNA of the CDR3 is TGCAGCGGTGGGACACCGACCTACGAGAACACTGAAGCTTTCTTT. Drawing the rest from reference TRBV29-1 and TRBJ1-1, the complete variable domain is SAVISQKPSRDICQRGTSLTIQCQVDSQVTMMFWYRQQPGQSLTLIATANQGSEATYESGFVIDKFPISRPNLTFSTLTVSNMSPEDSSIYLCSGGTPTYENTEAFFGQGTRLTVV.

The chain has TRBV4-3 and TRBJ1-6; D not resolved. The CDR3 sequence is 15 residues long. The ends were cut back, 0 bases at V and 9 bases at J, with 12 bases in the middle. Germline lookup yields CDR1 LGHNA and CDR2 YSLEER. The CDR3 DNA reads as TGCGCCAGCAGCCAAGATTTGGGGTTGAGTTCACCCCTCCACTTT. It specifies CASSQDLGLSSPLHF.

The chain carries TRBV28 and TRBJ2-3; the D gene is possibly TRBD1 (5 bases). The germline gives CDR1 MDHEN, CDR2 SYDVKM. The CDR3 is 15 amino acids. The V end lost 8 bases, the J end lost 0 bases, and 15 bases lay between the germline ends. The CDR3 here is CASESLGASTDTQYF. CDR3 nucleotides: TGTGCCAGCGAGAGTTTAGGGGCTAGCACAGATACGCAGTATTTT.

This clonotype was detected only a few times. This chain joins TRBV5-4 and TRBJ2-2; D is undetermined. V was clipped by 0 bases and J by 7 bases, with 10 bases between them. Germline V gene data show CDR1 as SGHNT and CDR2 as YYREEE (reference sequence). CDR3 length: 14 residues. CDR3 DNA: TGTGCCAGCAGCTTGGCCCCACAAAACGGGGAGCTGTTTTTT. Encoded protein: CASSLAPQNGELFF. The complete variable domain, with remaining parts taken from reference TRBV5-4 and TRBJ2-2, reads ETGVTQSPTHLIKTRGQQVTLRCSSQSGHNTVSWYQQALGQGPQFIFQYYREEENGRGNFPPRFSGLQFPNYSSELNVNALELDDSALYLCASSLAPQNGELFFGEGSRLTVL.

V is TRBV6-5 and J is TRBJ2-3, with D maybe TRBD2 (5 bases). The CDR3 extends over 14 amino acids. Germline V gene sequence: CDR1 MNHEY, CDR2 SVGAGI. The V gene lost 5 bases and the J gene lost 4 bases, with 13 bases spanning the gap. The CDR3 nucleotides read TGTGCCAGCAGTCTACGGGGATTATCAGATACGCAGTATTTT. Its translation is CASSLRGLSDTQYF.

This clonotype has just a few counts. V and J are TRBV7-2 and TRBJ1-1; no firm D call. CDR3 length: 15 amino acids. The germline CDR1 and CDR2 sequences are SGHTA and FQGNSA. V lost 5 bases and J lost 1, with 14 bases in between. The CDR3 loop reads CASSPRLAANTEAFF. Here the CDR3 DNA reads TGTGCCAGCAGCCCCCGATTGGCAGCGAACACTGAAGCTTTCTTT.

CDR3 sequence reads: CATEKRRDTQYF. The CDR3 region has the DNA TGTGCCACCGAGAAGCGGAGAGATACGCAGTATTTT. The chain recombines TRBV11-2 with TRBJ2-3, with D tentatively TRBD2 (5 bases). The CDR3 has 12 residues. Germline-derived CDR1 and CDR2 are SGHAT and FQNNGV. V was cut by 10 bases and J by 5 bases, with 13 bases left in between.

This clonotype has only a few counts. The rearrangement joins TRBV20-1 to TRBJ2-7; 14 bases map to TRBD2. Trimming removed 3 bases from V and 5 bases from J; junction bases left unmatched: 3. CDR1 and CDR2 (germline): DFQATT, SNEGSKA (reference sequence). The CDR3 is made up of 14 amino acids. CDR3 residues: CSARTSGRVDEQYF. In nucleotides, the CDR3 is TGCAGTGCTAGGACTAGCGGGAGGGTCGACGAGCAGTACTTC.

V usage is TRBV6-1 and J usage is TRBJ2-7, with TRBD1 matching 9 bases. Trimming removed 8 bases from V and 4 bases from J; junction bases left unmatched: 6. The germline V gene encodes CDR1 MNHNS and CDR2 SASEGT. This CDR3 contains 13 residues. CDR3 DNA: TGTGCCAGCGGACAGGGGCAATGGTACGAGCAGTACTTC. It codes for CASGQGQWYEQYF.

The chain combines TRBV5-1 with TRBJ2-1; TRBD2 matches 10 bases. V trimming: 0 bases; J trimming: 6 bases; junction bases outside the gene matches: 6. This CDR3 has 16 amino acids. Germline V gene lookup returns CDR1 SGHRS and CDR2 YFSETQ. The CDR3 reads CASSLGTSGYGNEQFF. CDR3 in DNA: TGCGCCAGCAGCTTGGGGACTAGCGGCTACGGCAATGAGCAGTTCTTC.

This clonotype has more than one count but fewer than ten. The V and J genes are TRBV15 and TRBJ1-1; D may be TRBD1 (5 bases). The ends were cut back, 0 bases at V and 1 base at J, with 12 bases in the middle. The CDR3 contains 16 residues. Germline lookup yields CDR1 LNHNV and CDR2 YYDKDF (reference sequence). CDR3 DNA sequence: TGTGCCACCAGCAGAGAGACCCCCGGACAGAACACTGAAGCTTTCTTT. Amino acids: CATSRETPGQNTEAFF. Combining the CDR3 with reference TRBV15 and TRBJ1-1 gives the whole variable domain DAMVIQNPRYQVTQFGKPVTLSCSQTLNHNVMYWYQQKSSQAPKLLFHYYDKDFNNEADTPDNFQSRRPNTSFCFLDIRSPGLGDTAMYLCATSRETPGQNTEAFFGQGTRLTVV.